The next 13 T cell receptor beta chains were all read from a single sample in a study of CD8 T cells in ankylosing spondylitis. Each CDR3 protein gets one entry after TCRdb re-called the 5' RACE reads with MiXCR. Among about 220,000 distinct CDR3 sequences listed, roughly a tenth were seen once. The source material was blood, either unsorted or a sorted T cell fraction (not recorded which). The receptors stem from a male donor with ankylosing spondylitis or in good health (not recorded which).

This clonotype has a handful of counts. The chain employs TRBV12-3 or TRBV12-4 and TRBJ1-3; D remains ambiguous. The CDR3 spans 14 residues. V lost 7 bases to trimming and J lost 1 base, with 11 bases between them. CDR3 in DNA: TGTGCCAGCACCTGGAGAGGGTCTGGAAACACCATATATTTT. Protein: CASTWRGSGNTIYF.

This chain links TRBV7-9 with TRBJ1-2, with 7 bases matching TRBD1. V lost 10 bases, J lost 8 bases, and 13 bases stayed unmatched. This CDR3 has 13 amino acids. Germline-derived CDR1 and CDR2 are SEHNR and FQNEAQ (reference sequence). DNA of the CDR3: TGTGCCATCGCCGGGACGACGGGACAGGGCTACACCTTC. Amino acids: CAIAGTTGQGYTF. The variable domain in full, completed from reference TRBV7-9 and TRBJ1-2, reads DTGVSQNPRHKITKRGQNVTFRCDPISEHNRLYWYRQTLGQGPEFLTYFQNEAQLEKSRLLSDRFSAERPKGSFSTLEIQRTEQGDSAMYLCAIAGTTGQGYTFGSGTRLTVV.

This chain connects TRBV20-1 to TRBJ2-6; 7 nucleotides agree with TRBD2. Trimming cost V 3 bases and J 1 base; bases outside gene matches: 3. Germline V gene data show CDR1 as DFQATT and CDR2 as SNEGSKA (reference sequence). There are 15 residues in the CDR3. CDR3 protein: CSASGGGSGANVLTF. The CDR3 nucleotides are TGCAGTGCTAGTGGGGGGGGGTCTGGGGCCAACGTCCTGACTTTC.

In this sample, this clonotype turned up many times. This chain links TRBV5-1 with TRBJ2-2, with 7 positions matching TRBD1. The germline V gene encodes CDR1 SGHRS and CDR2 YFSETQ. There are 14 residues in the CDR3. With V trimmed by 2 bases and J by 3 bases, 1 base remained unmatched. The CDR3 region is CASSLGTDTGELFF. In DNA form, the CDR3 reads TGCGCCAGCAGCTTAGGGACAGACACCGGGGAGCTGTTTTTT.

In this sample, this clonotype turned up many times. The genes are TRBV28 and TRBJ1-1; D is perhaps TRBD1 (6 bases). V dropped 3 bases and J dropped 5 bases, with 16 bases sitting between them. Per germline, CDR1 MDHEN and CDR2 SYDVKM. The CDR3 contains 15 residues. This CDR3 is CASSFLTGRSTEAFF. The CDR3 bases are TGTGCCAGCAGTTTCCTTACAGGGAGAAGTACTGAAGCTTTCTTT.

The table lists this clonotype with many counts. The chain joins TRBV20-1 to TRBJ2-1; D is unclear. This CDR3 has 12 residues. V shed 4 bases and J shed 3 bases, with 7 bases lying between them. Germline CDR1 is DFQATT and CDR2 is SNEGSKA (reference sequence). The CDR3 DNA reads TGCAGTGCTATGGGCAGCTACAATGAGCAGTTCTTC. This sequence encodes CSAMGSYNEQFF.

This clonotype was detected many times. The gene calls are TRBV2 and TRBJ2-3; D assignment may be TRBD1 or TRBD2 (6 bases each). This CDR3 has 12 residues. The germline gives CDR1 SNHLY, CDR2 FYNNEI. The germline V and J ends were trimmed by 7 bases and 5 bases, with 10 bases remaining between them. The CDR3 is CASTGEEDTQYF. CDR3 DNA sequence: TGTGCCAGCACAGGGGAGGAAGATACGCAGTATTTT.

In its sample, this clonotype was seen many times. CDR3 DNA sequence: TGCAGTGCTAGGCCCGCCCTGGGAACTAATGAGCAGTTCTTC. Its protein product is CSARPALGTNEQFF. The rearrangement uses TRBV20-1 and TRBJ2-1, with D unclear. The germline V gene has CDR1 DFQATT and CDR2 SNEGSKA (reference sequence). The CDR3 contains 14 residues. The ends were cut back, 3 bases at V and 7 bases at J, with 16 bases in the middle.

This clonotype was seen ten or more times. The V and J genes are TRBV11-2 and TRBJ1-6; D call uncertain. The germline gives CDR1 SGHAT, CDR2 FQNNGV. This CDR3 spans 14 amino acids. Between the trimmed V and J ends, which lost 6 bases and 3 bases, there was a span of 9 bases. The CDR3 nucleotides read TGTGCCAGCAGTACCAGCAACTATAATTCACCCCTCCACTTT. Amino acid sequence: CASSTSNYNSPLHF.

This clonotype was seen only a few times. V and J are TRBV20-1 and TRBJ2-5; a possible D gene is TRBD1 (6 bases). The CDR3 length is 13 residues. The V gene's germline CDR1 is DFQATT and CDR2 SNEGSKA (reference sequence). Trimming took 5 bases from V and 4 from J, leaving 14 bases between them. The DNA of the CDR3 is TGCAGTGCTGCACAGGGTTTCGGAGAGACCCAGTACTTC. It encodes CSAAQGFGETQYF.

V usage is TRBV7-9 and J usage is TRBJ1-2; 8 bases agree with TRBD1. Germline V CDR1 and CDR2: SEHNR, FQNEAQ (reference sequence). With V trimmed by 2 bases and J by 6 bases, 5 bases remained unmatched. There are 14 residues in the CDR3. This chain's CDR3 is CASSLSQGADGYTF. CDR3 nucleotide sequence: TGTGCCAGCAGCTTATCCCAGGGGGCAGATGGCTACACCTTC.

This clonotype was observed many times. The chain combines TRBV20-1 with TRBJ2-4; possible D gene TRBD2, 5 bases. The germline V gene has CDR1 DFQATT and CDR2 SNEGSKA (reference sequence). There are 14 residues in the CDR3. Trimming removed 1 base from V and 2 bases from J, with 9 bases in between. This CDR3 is CSARVAGSKNIQYF. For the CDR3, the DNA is TGCAGTGCTAGAGTCGCGGGTTCCAAAAACATTCAGTACTTC.

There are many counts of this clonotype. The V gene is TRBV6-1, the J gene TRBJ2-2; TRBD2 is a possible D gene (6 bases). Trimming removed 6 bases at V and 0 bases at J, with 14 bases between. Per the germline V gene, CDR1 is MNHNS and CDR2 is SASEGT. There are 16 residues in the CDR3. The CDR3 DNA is TGTGCCAGCAGCCGACCCGCGGGGCCGAACACCGGGGAGCTGTTTTTT. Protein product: CASSRPAGPNTGELFF.